The rows below give T cell receptor beta chains drawn from one sample of a study of CD8 T cells in ankylosing spondylitis. One entry per CDR3 protein, called by TCRdb with MiXCR from the 5' RACE reads. The sample lists just under 550,000 distinct CDR3 sequences; about 13% were seen once. Sample: blood, either unsorted or a sorted T cell fraction (not recorded which). These receptors originate from a male donor with ankylosing spondylitis. Both conserved end residues are part of each CDR3. D genes are given only for firm matches. For some rows the clone size is stated as once, few or many, or as a class when expanded; others skip it.

clone_size	cdr3_length	d_call	j_call	v_call	cdr3_nt	cdr3_aa
-	15	-	TRBJ1-2	TRBV20-1	TGCAGTGCTAGAGACGACGGGGGGAGCCAATATGGCTACACCTTC	CSARDDGGSQYGYTF
many	16	-	TRBJ2-3	TRBV12-3/TRBV12-4	TGTGCCAGCAGTTTACCGATGACAGCTCACACAGATACGCAGTATTTT	CASSLPMTAHTDTQYF
-	14	TRBD1	TRBJ2-3	TRBV5-1	TGCGCCAGCAGCCCCGGGACAGCCGCAGATACGCAGTATTTT	CASSPGTAADTQYF
few	17	-	TRBJ2-1	TRBV5-1	TGCGCCAGCAGCTTGGCCAAATCCGGGTCCGGCCTCAATGAGCAGTTCTTC	CASSLAKSGSGLNEQFF
-	13	-	TRBJ2-7	TRBV20-1	TGCAGTGCTAGAGACCCGGACAGCTACGAGCAGTACTTC	CSARDPDSYEQYF
-	17	TRBD1	TRBJ2-2	TRBV15	TGTGCCACCAGCAGAGATCTCTACAGGGGTAACACCGGGGAGCTGTTTTTT	CATSRDLYRGNTGELFF
-	13	-	TRBJ2-3	TRBV10-3	TGTGCCATCAGTGAGGGTCTCCTAGTTACGCAGTATTTT	CAISEGLLVTQYF
-	15	TRBD1	TRBJ1-5	TRBV5-5	TGTGCCAGCAGCTTCCGGGCAGGGGGTAATCAGCCCCAGCATTTT	CASSFRAGGNQPQHF
few	14	-	TRBJ2-1	TRBV18	TGTGCCAGCTCACTTAGGGGGGAGTACAATGAGCAGTTCTTC	CASSLRGEYNEQFF
few	16	-	TRBJ2-3	TRBV24-1	TGTGCCACCAGTGATTCCGGGACACCTTACACAGATACGCAGTATTTT	CATSDSGTPYTDTQYF
-	16	-	TRBJ1-5	TRBV24-1	TGTGCCACCAGTGATTTTCGCGGACAGAGCAATCAGCCCCAGCATTTT	CATSDFRGQSNQPQHF
few	15	TRBD2	TRBJ2-1	TRBV20-1	TGCAGTGCTAGACGACTAGCGGTGGCCTACAATGAGCAGTTCTTC	CSARRLAVAYNEQFF
few	15	TRBD1	TRBJ1-2	TRBV29-1	TGCAGCGTTGCCTTAGCCCCGACAGGGAGGTATGGCTACACCTTC	CSVALAPTGRYGYTF
many	14	TRBD2	TRBJ2-1	TRBV20-1	TGCAGTTGCCTCGAAAGTAGCGGGAGAGGTGAGCAGTTCTTC	CSCLESSGRGEQFF
few	11	-	TRBJ2-1	TRBV7-9	TGTGCCAGCAGCGTAAGGGGTGAGCAGTTCTTC	CASSVRGEQFF
few	14	-	TRBJ2-5	TRBV7-2	TGTGCCAGCAGCTTAGCACAGGGCGTTCAGACCCAGTACTTC	CASSLAQGVQTQYF
few	11	-	TRBJ1-3	TRBV7-2	TGTGCCAGCAGCCCCCAGAACACCATATATTTT	CASSPQNTIYF
many	13	-	TRBJ2-1	TRBV5-1	TGCGCCAGCAGGAGGGGGAGCGGGAATGAGCAGTTCTTC	CASRRGSGNEQFF
few	13	-	TRBJ2-5	TRBV5-1	TGCGCCAGCAGCTTTAGTACTGAAGAGACCCAGTACTTC	CASSFSTEETQYF
-	14	-	TRBJ1-1	TRBV10-1	TGCGCCAGCAGTGAGTCCGGAGAAGGGTCTGAAGCTTTCTTT	CASSESGEGSEAFF
-	15	TRBD1	TRBJ1-5	TRBV3-1	TGTGCCAGCAGCCAAGGGTCAGGGGGCGGTCAGCCCCAGCATTTT	CASSQGSGGGQPQHF
few	14	-	TRBJ1-2	TRBV20-1	TGCAGTGCTGGCGTCCTCAACTCTCAAGAAGGCTACACCTTC	CSAGVLNSQEGYTF
few	15	-	TRBJ2-1	TRBV5-1	TGCGCCAGCAGCTTGGTTGCCACCTCCTACAATGAGCAGTTCTTC	CASSLVATSYNEQFF
-	15	TRBD2	TRBJ2-5	TRBV7-9	TGTGCCAGCACCCCCAGCGGGGGGCGCCAGGAGACCCAGTACTTC	CASTPSGGRQETQYF
few	14	TRBD2	TRBJ2-5	TRBV15	TGTGCCACCAGCCCCAGCGGGGGGCAAGAGACCCAGTACTTC	CATSPSGGQETQYF
few	13	-	TRBJ1-2	TRBV27	TGTGCCAGCAATCGCGATCTGAGATATGGCTACACCTTC	CASNRDLRYGYTF
-	16	TRBD1	TRBJ2-7	TRBV5-1	TGCGCCAGCAGCCTTGACGACCGACAGGGATCCTACGAGCAGTACTTC	CASSLDDRQGSYEQYF
-	12	-	TRBJ2-7	TRBV18	TGTGCCAGCTCACCAGACAGCGACGAGCAGTACTTC	CASSPDSDEQYF
few	14	TRBD2	TRBJ2-1	TRBV2	TGTGCCAGCAGTGCAGGCGGGAGGACGAATGAGCAGTTCTTC	CASSAGGRTNEQFF
-	15	TRBD2	TRBJ2-2	TRBV20-1	TGCAGTGCTAGAGATCGCCGACTAGCGGCCGGGGAGCTGTTTTTT	CSARDRRLAAGELFF
few	14	-	TRBJ1-2	TRBV20-1	TGCAGTGCTAGAGTTTCAGGCCTGAACTATGGCTACACCTTC	CSARVSGLNYGYTF
many	14	-	TRBJ2-4	TRBV2	TGTGCCAGCAGTGAATTACCGGGGCCAGACATTCAGTACTTC	CASSELPGPDIQYF
-	12	-	TRBJ2-1	TRBV5-1	TGCGCCAGCAGCTTGTGGGGGGATGAGCAGTTCTTC	CASSLWGDEQFF
few	14	-	TRBJ2-7	TRBV3-1	TGTGCCAGCAGCCAAGTGAGGGAAACCTACGAGCAGTACTTC	CASSQVRETYEQYF
-	16	TRBD2	TRBJ2-2	TRBV3-1	TGTGCCAGCAGCCAAGATTGGCTAGCGGGTTCCGGGGAGCTGTTTTTT	CASSQDWLAGSGELFF
-	15	TRBD1	TRBJ1-2	TRBV4-1	TGCGCCAGCAGCTCCCTGGACAGGGGGGACTATGGCTACACCTTC	CASSSLDRGDYGYTF
-	18	TRBD1	TRBJ2-6	TRBV18	TGTGCCAGCTCATCGAGACAGGGGGGGGACTCTGGGGCCAACGTCCTGACTTTC	CASSSRQGGDSGANVLTF
many	13	TRBD1	TRBJ1-2	TRBV20-1	TGCAGTGCCCCGCGGGACAGGGTGGATGGCTACACCTTC	CSAPRDRVDGYTF
-	13	-	TRBJ1-4	TRBV29-1	TGCAGCGCCTCAGGCCCCGATAATGAAAAACTGTTTTTT	CSASGPDNEKLFF
many	13	-	TRBJ2-4	TRBV29-1	TGCAGCGTTGAAGTCGGGGGGCAAAACATTCAGTACTTC	CSVEVGGQNIQYF
few	16	TRBD2	TRBJ2-7	TRBV27	TGTGCCAGCAGTTTACCTATTAGCGGGAGTAGGAACGAGCAGTACTTC	CASSLPISGSRNEQYF
many	16	TRBD2	TRBJ2-2	TRBV4-2	TGTGCCAGCAGCCCAGGGACTAGCGGGAGTACCGGGGAGCTGTTTTTT	CASSPGTSGSTGELFF
-	13	-	TRBJ2-1	TRBV5-8	TGTGCCAGCAGCTTGGTAACCCCTAGGGAGCAGTTCTTC	CASSLVTPREQFF
-	15	-	TRBJ1-3	TRBV20-1	TGCAGTGCTAGCCCAGGTTTGAGCTCTGGAAACACCATATATTTT	CSASPGLSSGNTIYF
few	13	-	TRBJ1-1	TRBV7-2	TGTGCCAGCAGCTTCACAGGGAGTACTGAAGCTTTCTTT	CASSFTGSTEAFF
-	15	TRBD2	TRBJ2-2	TRBV6-2/TRBV6-3	TGTGCCAGCAGGGGGACTAGAATGAACACCGGGGAGCTGTTTTTT	CASRGTRMNTGELFF